The sequence of this T cell receptor beta chain was determined in a study of cytomegalovirus exposure and HLA in healthy donors. General study results and limits: Fewer N-insertions than the approximately 680-donor mean were reportedly shown by an Asian-associated ancestry cluster in a later analysis. In a later analysis, TCR beta V- and J-gene trimming showed a link to a missense DCLRE1C variant. In an earlier analysis, in roughly 580 donors, most V segments appeared productive either ~87% or ~30% of the time. The study listed 150 to 200 cytomegalovirus-associated TCR beta chains.

This CDR3 comprises 10 residues. Per germline, CDR1 SQVTM and CDR2 ANQGSEA. V lost 6 bases, J lost 3 bases, and 5 bases lay in between. In the case of this clone: The antigen remains undetermined.

PCR used 60 Vbeta primers and 13 Jbeta primers. Clones were sequenced by immunoSEQ multiplex PCR, and TCRdb holds only the in-frame ones, with some missing. The sample records 50,000 to 65,000 clones, under 80% being singletons. This clonotype originated in a woman between 25 and 40 years old in good health and CMV-seronegative. What was sequenced was PBMCs. This chain links TRBV29-1 with TRBJ1-1; TRBD1 is a possible D gene (5 bases). The CDR3 region has the DNA TGCAGCGTCAGGGACACTGAAGCTTTCTTT. Protein product: CSVRDTEAFF.